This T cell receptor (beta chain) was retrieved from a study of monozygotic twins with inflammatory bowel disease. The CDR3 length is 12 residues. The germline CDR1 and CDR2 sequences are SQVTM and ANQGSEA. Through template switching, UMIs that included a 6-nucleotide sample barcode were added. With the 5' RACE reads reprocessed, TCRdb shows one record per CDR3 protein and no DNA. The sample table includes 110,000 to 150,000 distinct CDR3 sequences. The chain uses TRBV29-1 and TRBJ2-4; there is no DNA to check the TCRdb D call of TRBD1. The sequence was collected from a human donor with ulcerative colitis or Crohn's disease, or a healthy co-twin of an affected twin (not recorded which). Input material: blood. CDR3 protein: CSVEGTEEVQYF.